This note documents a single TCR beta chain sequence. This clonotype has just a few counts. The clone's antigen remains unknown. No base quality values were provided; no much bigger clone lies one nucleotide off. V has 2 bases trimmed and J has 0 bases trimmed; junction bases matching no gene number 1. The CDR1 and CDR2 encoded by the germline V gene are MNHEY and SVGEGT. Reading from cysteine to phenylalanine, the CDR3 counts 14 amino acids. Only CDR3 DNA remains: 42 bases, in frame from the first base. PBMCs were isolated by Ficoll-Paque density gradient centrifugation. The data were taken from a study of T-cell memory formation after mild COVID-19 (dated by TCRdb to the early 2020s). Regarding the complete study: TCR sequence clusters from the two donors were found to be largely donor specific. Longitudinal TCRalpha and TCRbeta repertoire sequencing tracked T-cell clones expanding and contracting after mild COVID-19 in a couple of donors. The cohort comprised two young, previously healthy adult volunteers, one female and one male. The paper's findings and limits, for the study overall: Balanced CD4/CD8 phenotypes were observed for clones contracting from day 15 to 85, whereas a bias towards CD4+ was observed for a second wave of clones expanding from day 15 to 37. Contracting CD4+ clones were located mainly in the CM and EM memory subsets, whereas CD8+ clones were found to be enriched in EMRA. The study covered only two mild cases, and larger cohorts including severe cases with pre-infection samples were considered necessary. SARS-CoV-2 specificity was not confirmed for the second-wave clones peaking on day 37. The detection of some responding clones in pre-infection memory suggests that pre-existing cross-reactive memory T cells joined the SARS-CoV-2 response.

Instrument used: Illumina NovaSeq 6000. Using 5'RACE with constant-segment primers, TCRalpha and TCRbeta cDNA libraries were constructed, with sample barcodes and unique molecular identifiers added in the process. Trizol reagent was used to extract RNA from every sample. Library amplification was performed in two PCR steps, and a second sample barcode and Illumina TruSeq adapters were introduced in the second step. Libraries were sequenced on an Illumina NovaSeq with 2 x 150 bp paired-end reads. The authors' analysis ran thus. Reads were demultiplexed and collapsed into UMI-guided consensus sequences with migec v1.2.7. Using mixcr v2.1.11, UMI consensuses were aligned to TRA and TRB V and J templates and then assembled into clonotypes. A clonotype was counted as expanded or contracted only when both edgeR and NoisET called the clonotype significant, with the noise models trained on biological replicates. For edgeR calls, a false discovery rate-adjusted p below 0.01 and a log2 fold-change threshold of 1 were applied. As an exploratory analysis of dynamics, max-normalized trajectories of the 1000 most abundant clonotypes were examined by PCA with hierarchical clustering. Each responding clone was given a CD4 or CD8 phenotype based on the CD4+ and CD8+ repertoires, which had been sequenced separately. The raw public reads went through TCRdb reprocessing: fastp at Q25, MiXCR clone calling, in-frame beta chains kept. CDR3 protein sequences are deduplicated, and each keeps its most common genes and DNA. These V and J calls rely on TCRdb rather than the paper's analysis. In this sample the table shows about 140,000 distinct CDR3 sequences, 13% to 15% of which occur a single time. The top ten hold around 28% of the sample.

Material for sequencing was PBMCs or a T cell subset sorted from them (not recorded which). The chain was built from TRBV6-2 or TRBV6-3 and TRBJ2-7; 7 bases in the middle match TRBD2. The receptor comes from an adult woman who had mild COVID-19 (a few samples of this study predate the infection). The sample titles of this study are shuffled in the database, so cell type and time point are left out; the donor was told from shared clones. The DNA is TGTGCCAGCAGTTACAGCGGGATCTCCTACGAGCAGTACTTC. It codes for CASSYSGISYEQYF.